The 14 T cell receptor beta chains in this list originate from one sample, sequenced in a study of T cell repertoires in cytomegalovirus infection. Each CDR3 protein is one row after TCRdb ran MiXCR on the reads. The repertoire includes about 200,000 distinct CDR3 sequences, roughly 9% of them detected once, and about 4.2% sits in the top ten. Source material: PBMCs. The receptors derive from a human donor in good health (CMV status not recorded). Some clones in this sample may be carry-over from other donors' samples.

The CDR3 DNA reads TGTGCCAGCTCAGGACGGTCTAACTATGGCTACACCTTC. It is translated as CASSGRSNYGYTF. This chain links TRBV28 with TRBJ1-2; D is ambiguous. Germline values: CDR1 MDHEN, CDR2 SYDVKM. V was trimmed by 8 bases and J by 0 bases, leaving 10 bases between them. CDR3 length: 13 residues.

This clonotype has ten or more counts. The chain recombines TRBV7-9 with TRBJ2-5; D is perhaps TRBD2 (5 bases). V shed 5 bases and J shed 5 bases, with 15 bases lying between them. There are 14 residues in the CDR3. Germline V gene data show CDR1 as SEHNR and CDR2 as FQNEAQ (reference sequence). The CDR3 DNA reads as TGTGCCAGCAGCATCCGGGGTCGAGGCGAGACCCAGTACTTC. It codes for CASSIRGRGETQYF.

This clonotype has ten or more counts. The rearrangement joins TRBV29-1 to TRBJ1-2, with D perhaps TRBD1 (5 bases). Germline V gene lookup returns CDR1 SQVTM and CDR2 ANQGSEA. The CDR3 spans 13 residues. V gave up 6 bases and J gave up 5 bases, with 16 bases separating them. CDR3 sequence: CSVKEQGQYGYTF. CDR3 bases: TGCAGCGTCAAGGAGCAGGGTCAATATGGCTACACCTTC.

The genes are TRBV12-3 or TRBV12-4 and TRBJ1-3; TRBD1 might be the D (6 bases). V lost 3 bases and J 4 bases, leaving 13 bases between the germline ends. The CDR3 runs to 15 residues. The CDR3 DNA sequence: TGTGCCAGCAGTTTCGCCCAGGGACAAGGAAACACCATATATTTT. Protein product: CASSFAQGQGNTIYF.

This clonotype came up many times. This chain connects TRBV7-2 to TRBJ1-1; D remains unclear. The CDR3 runs to 13 residues. Trimming left V 5 bases short and J 1 base short, with 8 bases between. The germline CDR1 and CDR2 sequences are SGHTA and FQGNSA. Written as DNA, the CDR3 is TGTGCCAGCAGCCGGGCGGGGAACACTGAAGCTTTCTTT. Protein sequence: CASSRAGNTEAFF. Variable domain in full (rest from reference TRBV7-2 and TRBJ1-1): GAGVSQSPSNKVTEKGKDVELRCDPISGHTALYWYRQSLGQGLEFLIYFQGNSAPDKSGLPSDRFSAERTGGSVSTLTIQRTQQEDSAVYLCASSRAGNTEAFFGQGTRLTVV.

This clonotype was observed at least ten times. The chain carries TRBV7-2 and TRBJ1-3, with D maybe TRBD1 (5 bases). V dropped 5 bases and J dropped 0 bases, with 8 bases sitting between them. In germline, CDR1 is SGHTA, CDR2 FQGNSA. CDR3 length equals 14 residues. In nucleotides, the CDR3 is TGTGCCAGCAGCCGAGACAGCTCTGGAAACACCATATATTTT. Protein product: CASSRDSSGNTIYF.

At least ten counts were recorded for this clonotype. The J gene is TRBJ1-2, the V gene TRBV6-6; the match to TRBD1 covers 7 bases. V trimming: 6 bases; J trimming: 2 bases; junction bases outside the gene matches: 15. Germline CDR1 reads MNHNY; CDR2 reads SVGAGI (reference sequence). This CDR3 has 17 residues. The DNA of the CDR3 is TGTGCCAGCAGCTATACAACACCGGGACAGAGAAACTATGGCTACACCTTC. Protein sequence: CASSYTTPGQRNYGYTF.

This clonotype was seen ten or more times. The V call is TRBV7-2, the J call TRBJ1-1, with D possibly matching TRBD1 (5 bases). This CDR3 has 16 amino acids. From germline, CDR1 is SGHTA and CDR2 FQGNSA. V was cut by 2 bases and J by 3 bases, with 16 bases left in between. The CDR3 DNA follows: TGTGCCAGCAGCTTATTCCCAGGGCGGGTGGACACTGAAGCTTTCTTT. Its translation: CASSLFPGRVDTEAFF.

This clonotype was found many times. This chain uses TRBV15 with TRBJ2-4; a weak D match, TRBD1 (5 bases). Deletions cut 0 bases from V and 8 bases from J, with 14 bases between. The CDR3 is 15 amino acids. Germline-derived CDR1 and CDR2 are LNHNV and YYDKDF (reference sequence). CDR3 nucleotides: TGTGCCACCAGCAGAGACACCCAGGGCGCGGACATTCAGTACTTC. Translating gives CATSRDTQGADIQYF. The full variable domain, completed using reference TRBV15 and TRBJ2-4, is DAMVIQNPRYQVTQFGKPVTLSCSQTLNHNVMYWYQQKSSQAPKLLFHYYDKDFNNEADTPDNFQSRRPNTSFCFLDIRSPGLGDTAMYLCATSRDTQGADIQYFGAGTRLSVL.

The rearrangement joins TRBV19 to TRBJ1-5; D remains ambiguous. The CDR3 is 16 residues long. V lost 7 bases and J 3 bases, leaving 19 bases between the germline ends. CDR1 is LNHDA and CDR2 is SQIVND in the germline V gene (reference sequence). CDR3: CASTPPPGFNNQPQHF. The CDR3 nucleotides are TGTGCCAGTACCCCTCCTCCGGGCTTCAACAATCAGCCCCAGCATTTT.

This clonotype was recorded at least ten times. The V and J genes are TRBV7-2 and TRBJ1-6; 7 bases fit TRBD1. CDR3 size: 17 residues. In germline, CDR1 is SGHTA, CDR2 FQGNSA. Trimming took 6 bases from V and 6 from J; bases not matched to a gene: 14. CDR3 bases: TGTGCCAGCAGTTCCCGATGGGGGACAGACCTTAATTCACCCCTCCACTTT. Protein: CASSSRWGTDLNSPLHF.

This clonotype has ten or more counts. Written as DNA, the CDR3 is TGTGCCAGCAGTACAACTAGCGGGGGATACACAGATACGCAGTATTTT. Amino acid sequence: CASSTTSGGYTDTQYF. This chain uses TRBV6-5 with TRBJ2-3; 11 nucleotides match TRBD2. The CDR3 has 16 residues. Germline V lookup: CDR1 MNHEY, CDR2 SVGAGI. V lost 5 bases and J lost 2; bases outside the gene matches: 6.

This clonotype was recorded at least ten times. This chain joins TRBV7-8 and TRBJ1-2; weak D call: TRBD1 (6 bases). CDR1 is SGHVS and CDR2 is FQNEAQ in the germline V gene. V dropped 4 bases and J dropped 4 bases, with 25 bases sitting between them. The CDR3 runs to 18 residues. CDR3 protein: CASSSDLGGGGFTYGYTF. The CDR3 coding sequence is TGTGCCAGCAGCTCCGACCTGGGTGGAGGGGGGTTTACCTATGGCTACACCTTC.

Ten or more counts support this clonotype. This rearrangement joins TRBV7-2 to TRBJ1-6; a possible D gene is TRBD1 (5 bases). Looked up from germline, CDR1 is SGHTA and CDR2 is FQGNSA. The CDR3 extends over 18 amino acids. V lost 4 bases and J lost 9, with 25 bases in between. In nucleotides, the CDR3 is TGTGCCAGCAGCTATTCTCGGGACGGGACGTTGGCGGGTTCACCCCTCCACTTT. Its protein is CASSYSRDGTLAGSPLHF.